Listed here is a single TCR beta chain. This specimen comes from a study of blood T cell repertoires in COVID-19. Study-level information: Sample material is recorded as cDNA or gDNA derived from T cells, B-cell-depleted T cells, or PBMCs.

The repertoire was sequenced with immunoSEQ multiplex PCR; TCRdb's copy has only in-frame clones and lacks some. The sample has tens of thousands of clones, 80% to 85% seen once. The TCR was taken from a man aged 80 or over with COVID-19, enrolled during active disease. Sample: peripheral blood.

CDR3 sequence: CASSLARSLSNQPQHF. CDR3 DNA: TGTGCCAGCAGCTTAGCGCGAAGCCTTAGCAATCAGCCCCAGCATTTT. The V and J genes are TRBV7-8 and TRBJ1-5; D gene ambiguous. Germline V gene lookup returns CDR1 SGHVS and CDR2 FQNEAQ. With 0 bases removed from V and 0 bases from J, the gap between germline ends came to 9 bases. The CDR3 is made up of 16 amino acids.